This TCR beta chain was observed in a study of beta chain features in type 1 diabetes. All of the isolated RNA was reverse transcribed, so expressed TCRB transcripts were sequenced. The method was immunoSEQ multiplex PCR; TCRdb's version includes in-frame clones alone and lacks a portion of them. The data contain about 400,000 clones, 10% to 15% of them singletons. Comments on this clone: No antigen is known for it.

CDR1 and CDR2 (germline): SEHNR, FQNEAQ (reference sequence). This CDR3 has 12 amino acids. V shed 1 base, J shed 8 bases, and the junction held 1 base outside the gene matches. On average, the one heparinised blood draw given by each donor was approximately 100 mL. Stem cell-like memory, regulatory, central memory and naive CD4+ cells were sorted via CD45RO/CCR7/CD25/CD127/CD95/CD27. General study points: All four CD4+ subsets of Type 1 diabetes patients contained TCRB CDR3s that were moderately but significantly shorter.

The gene calls are TRBV7-9 and TRBJ1-1; TRBD1 matches 7 bases. The TCR originated in a young man in good health. Sample: naive CD4+ T cells from blood. For the CDR3, the DNA is TGTGCCAGCAGCTTAGAGGACAGGGAAGCTTTCTTT. It specifies CASSLEDREAFF. Looking up the rest from reference TRBV7-9 and TRBJ1-1 gives the full variable domain: DTGVSQNPRHKITKRGQNVTFRCDPISEHNRLYWYRQTLGQGPEFLTYFQNEAQLEKSRLLSDRFSAERPKGSFSTLEIQRTEQGDSAMYLCASSLEDREAFFGQGTRLTVV.